The 26 T cell receptor beta chains listed next were all sequenced from one sample in a study of control samples from healthy donors and cancer patients. Method: immunoSEQ multiplex PCR; TCRdb's copy keeps in-frame clones and lacks some. This sample has 390,000 or so clones, with 80% to 95% found just once. The sequenced sample consisted of PBMCs. These receptors all stem from a man in his forties with head and neck cancer.

This clone was recorded once. V and J are TRBV2 and TRBJ2-1; TRBD2 is a possible D gene (6 bases). With 6 bases removed from V and 4 bases from J, the gap between germline ends came to 13 bases. Germline CDR1 SNHLY, CDR2 FYNNEI. The CDR3 runs to 14 residues. CDR3 nucleotides: TGTGCCAGCAGGGGGATAGCGGAATACAATGAGCAGTTCTTC. This gives the protein CASRGIAEYNEQFF.

V is TRBV11-2 and J is TRBJ1-2; a possible D gene is TRBD1 (5 bases). The CDR3 has 15 amino acids. Germline assignment: CDR1 SGHAT and CDR2 FQNNGV. The V end was cut by 3 bases, the J end by 5 bases, with 16 bases between. CDR3 bases: TGTGCCAGCAGCTTTTCTGGGCAGGGAAAATATGGCTACACCTTC. This codes for CASSFSGQGKYGYTF.

The chain uses TRBV19 and TRBJ2-6; no definite D call. This CDR3 is 10 amino acids long. Germline V CDR1 and CDR2: LNHDA, SQIVND (reference sequence). The CDR3 coding sequence is TGTTGCTCTGGGGCCAACGTCCTGACTTTC. Residues: CCSGANVLTF.

The chain is built from TRBV5-1 and TRBJ2-1, with 13 bases identical to TRBD2. The CDR3 runs to 16 residues. Unmatched junction bases numbered 11, after V lost 4 bases and J lost 10 bases. Germline V CDR1 and CDR2: SGHRS, YFSETQ. The CDR3 region is CASSLGTSGVIAEQFF. CDR3 bases: TGCGCCAGCAGCCTAGGGACTAGCGGGGTGATAGCCGAGCAGTTCTTC. Supplemented by reference TRBV5-1 and TRBJ2-1, the full variable domain reads KAGVTQTPRYLIKTRGQQVTLSCSPISGHRSVSWYQQTPGQGLQFLFEYFSETQRNKGNFPGRFSGRQFSNSRSEMNVSTLELGDSALYLCASSLGTSGVIAEQFFGPGTRLTVL.

J is TRBJ2-3 and V is TRBV6-6, with 8 nucleotides matching TRBD2. With V trimmed by 1 base and J by 6 bases, 3 bases remained unmatched. Germline V gives CDR1 MNHNY, CDR2 SVGAGI (reference sequence). This CDR3 has 14 residues. CDR3 loop: CASSYYSSGDTQYF. CDR3 in DNA: TGTGCCAGCAGTTACTATTCTAGCGGGGATACGCAGTATTTT.

The chain has TRBV15 and TRBJ2-5; 11 nucleotides agree with TRBD1. This CDR3 spans 14 amino acids. Unmatched junction bases numbered 2, after V lost 3 bases and J lost 5 bases. CDR1 is LNHNV and CDR2 is YYDKDF in the germline V gene (reference sequence). DNA of the CDR3: TGTGCCACCAGCAGTGGGACAGGGGGGGAGACCCAGTACTTC. Translation: CATSSGTGGETQYF.

The gene calls are TRBV12-5 and TRBJ1-1; D might be TRBD1 (5 bases). V lost 5 bases to trimming and J lost 0 bases, with 13 bases between them. CDR1 and CDR2 (germline): LGHNT, FRNRAP. The CDR3 is made up of 15 amino acids. The CDR3 DNA is TGTGCTAGTGGTACCTCGACAGCCATGAACACTGAAGCTTTCTTT. Its protein product is CASGTSTAMNTEAFF.

About this clone: Other DNA sequences of this sample code for an identical CDR3. This chain links TRBV5-1 with TRBJ2-5, with TRBD1 as a possible D gene (5 bases). The CDR3 loop spans 14 amino acids. In germline, CDR1 is SGHRS, CDR2 YFSETQ. Trimming shortened V by 0 bases and J by 1 base, and 7 bases separated the two germline ends. The CDR3 loop reads CASSLGQPQETQYF. CDR3 bases: TGCGCCAGCAGCTTGGGACAGCCCCAAGAGACCCAGTACTTC.

The chain is built from TRBV30 and TRBJ1-1; unclear D gene. Trimming left V 0 bases short and J 7 bases short, with 12 bases between. CDR1 is GTSNPN, CDR2 SVGIG, per germline (reference sequence). There are 13 residues in the CDR3. The CDR3: CAWSVGKAVEAFF. DNA of the CDR3: TGTGCCTGGAGTGTAGGAAAGGCAGTTGAAGCTTTCTTT. The variable domain in full, completed from reference TRBV30 and TRBJ1-1, reads SQTIHQWPATLVQPVGSPLSLECTVEGTSNPNLYWYRQAAGRGLQLLFYSVGIGQISSEVPQNLSASRPQDRQFILSSKKLLLSDSGFYLCAWSVGKAVEAFFGQGTRLTVV.

V gene TRBV28 combines with J gene TRBJ2-1, with 9 bases aligning to TRBD2. Losses at the gene ends were 7 bases for V and 9 bases for J; bases not matched to a gene: 10. CDR3 length equals 14 residues. Germline V CDR1 and CDR2: MDHEN, SYDVKM. The chain's CDR3 is CASTPSGRSSEQFF. The CDR3 DNA reads TGTGCCAGCACCCCCAGCGGGAGGTCTTCTGAGCAGTTCTTC.

The V gene is TRBV5-6, the J gene TRBJ1-2; D gene uncertain. Germline assignment: CDR1 SGHDT and CDR2 YYEEEE. The germline V and J ends were trimmed by 1 base and 3 bases, with 7 bases remaining between them. This CDR3 contains 13 residues. The DNA for the CDR3 is TGTGCCAGCAGCTTGTCTGGCTACTATGGCTACACCTTC. Protein sequence: CASSLSGYYGYTF. The full variable domain, completed using reference TRBV5-6 and TRBJ1-2, is DAGVTQSPTHLIKTRGQQVTLRCSPKSGHDTVSWYQQALGQGPQFIFQYYEEEERQRGNFPDRFSGHQFPNYSSELNVNALLLGDSALYLCASSLSGYYGYTFGSGTRLTVV.

This chain links TRBV18 with TRBJ1-1, with TRBD1 as a possible D gene (5 bases). The CDR3 contains 15 residues. Trimming cost V 3 bases and J 0 bases, with 11 bases left between them. Looked up from germline, CDR1 is KGHSH and CDR2 is LQKENI. The chain's CDR3 is CASSPTDRMNTEAFF. For the CDR3, the DNA is TGTGCCAGCTCACCGACAGATAGAATGAACACTGAAGCTTTCTTT.

V is TRBV15 and J is TRBJ2-1, with 9 bases lining up with TRBD2. Trimming at V came to 8 bases and at J to 4 bases, leaving 15 bases not matched to a gene. The CDR3 is 17 residues long. The germline gives CDR1 LNHNV, CDR2 YYDKDF (reference sequence). DNA for the CDR3: TGTGCCACCTCAGATTGGGAGGGACTAGCAGTTTACAATGAGCAGTTCTTC. As protein: CATSDWEGLAVYNEQFF.

The chain joins TRBV6-6 to TRBJ2-3, with D unclear. This CDR3 region has 12 residues. The V end lost 3 bases, the J end lost 4 bases, and 5 bases lay between the germline ends. CDR1 and CDR2 (germline): MNHNY, SVGAGI (reference sequence). CDR3 region: CASSYQADTQYF. The CDR3 DNA is TGTGCCAGCAGTTATCAGGCAGATACGCAGTATTTT.

The gene calls are TRBV19 and TRBJ1-1; no reliable D call. The CDR3 contains 15 residues. Germline CDR1 and CDR2: LNHDA and SQIVND (reference sequence). Trimming removed 5 bases from V and 5 bases from J, with 18 bases in between. CDR3: CASSLADRTGTEAFF. The CDR3 DNA follows: TGTGCCAGTAGTTTAGCGGATCGAACGGGGACTGAAGCTTTCTTT.

CDR3 in DNA: TGTGCCAGCAGTTTCTCGACGCAGTATTTT. Protein: CASSFSTQYF. V usage is TRBV12-3 or TRBV12-4 and J usage is TRBJ2-3, with no clear D. The CDR3 has 10 amino acids. The V end lost 3 bases, the J end lost 9 bases, and 4 bases lay between the germline ends.

The chain employs TRBV7-9 and TRBJ1-5, with D tentatively TRBD1 (6 bases). Deletions cut 7 bases from V and 5 bases from J, with 15 bases between. The CDR3 sequence is 14 residues long. The germline V gene encodes CDR1 SEHNR and CDR2 FQNEAQ (reference sequence). The CDR3 is CASTIGGPDQPQHF. CDR3 coding DNA: TGTGCCAGCACCATTGGGGGGCCCGATCAGCCCCAGCATTTT.

A remark on this clone: Other DNA variants within this sample encode the same CDR3. This sequence joins TRBV11-2 and TRBJ1-6; D not certain. The CDR3 loop spans 14 amino acids. The germline CDR1 and CDR2 sequences are SGHAT and FQNNGV. Trimming took off 1 base at V and 7 bases at J, with 8 bases between the two ends. The CDR3 region has the DNA TGTGCCAGCAGCTTAGCGTCGGCGAATTCACCCCTCCACTTT. Its translation is CASSLASANSPLHF.

This clone was seen a few times. The chain links TRBV19 to TRBJ1-5; 8 positions agree with TRBD1. J was trimmed by 2 bases and V by 5 bases; bases with no gene match: 5. Germline values: CDR1 LNHDA, CDR2 SQIVND (reference sequence). The CDR3 is made up of 15 amino acids. The CDR3 DNA follows: TGTGCCAGTAGTCGACAGGGGAGCGGCAATCAGCCCCAGCATTTT. Translated, it gives CASSRQGSGNQPQHF.

V gene TRBV6-6 combines with J gene TRBJ1-5; D is possibly TRBD1 (5 bases). The ends were cut back, 0 bases at V and 11 bases at J, with 20 bases in the middle. Germline assignment: CDR1 MNHNY and CDR2 SVGAGI (reference sequence). This CDR3 spans 16 amino acids. The CDR3 protein is CASSYSGGARGSAQHF. In DNA, the CDR3 is TGTGCCAGCAGTTACTCGGGCGGGGCGCGAGGATCAGCCCAGCATTTT.

This chain links TRBV5-6 with TRBJ1-6; D possibly corresponds to TRBD1 (5 bases). V lost 2 bases and J lost 8, with 14 bases in between. Germline lookup yields CDR1 SGHDT and CDR2 YYEEEE. This CDR3 spans 15 amino acids. In DNA form, the CDR3 reads TGTGCCAGCAGCTTCCGACAGTTTAAGGATTCACCCCTCCACTTT. Translation: CASSFRQFKDSPLHF.

This sequence joins TRBV2 and TRBJ2-5, with a possible D match to TRBD1 (8 bases). Germline-derived CDR1 and CDR2 are SNHLY and FYNNEI. The V end was cut by 6 bases, the J end by 2 bases, with 19 bases between. This CDR3 is 16 amino acids long. In DNA form, the CDR3 reads TGTGCCAGCAGCCCCCACGGACAGGGAGGGCAAGAGACCCAGTACTTC. Translated: CASSPHGQGGQETQYF.

The chain uses TRBV6-5 and TRBJ2-2; TRBD1 matches 10 bases. The J segment lost 1 base and the V segment lost 4 bases, leaving 3 bases of the junction unmatched. This CDR3 has 16 residues. The germline CDR1 and CDR2 sequences are MNHEY and SVGAGI. The CDR3 sequence is CASSSRTGGNTGELFF. CDR3 in DNA: TGTGCCAGCAGTTCGAGGACAGGGGGGAACACCGGGGAGCTGTTTTTT.

As regards this clone: A read error may produce the germline difference seen at one junction end. This sequence joins TRBV7-9 and TRBJ1-1, with TRBD1 identical over 9 bases. This CDR3 has 14 residues. The germline V gene encodes CDR1 SEHNR and CDR2 FQNEAQ (reference sequence). The CDR3 region has the DNA TGTGCCAGCAGCCCCGGACAGGGGAACGCTGAAGCTTTCTTT. Residues: CASSPGQGNAEAFF.

The rearrangement links TRBV11-2 to TRBJ2-1; 9 nucleotides align to TRBD2. The CDR3 consists of 15 residues. J was trimmed by 0 bases and V by 7 bases; bases with no gene match: 4. Germline values: CDR1 SGHAT, CDR2 FQNNGV. The CDR3 reads CASTRSGSSYNEQFF. CDR3 in DNA: TGTGCCAGCACCCGTAGCGGGAGCTCCTACAATGAGCAGTTCTTC.

The chain employs TRBV11-2 and TRBJ1-1; TRBD1 matches 7 bases. V dropped 3 bases and J dropped 6; count of bases not matched to a gene: 4. The CDR3 is made up of 13 amino acids. Germline V gives CDR1 SGHAT, CDR2 FQNNGV. CDR3 nucleotides: TGTGCCAGCAGCTTCTCACAGGGGTCTGAAGCTTTCTTT. Protein product: CASSFSQGSEAFF.